The next 18 T cell receptor beta chains were all read from a single sample in a study of PD-L1 blockade in urothelial cancer. Only in-frame clones appear in the TCRdb table, and some are missing; sequencing was by immunoSEQ multiplex PCR. The sample carries 45,000 to 60,000 clones, about 88% recorded once. Time point indicated: peripheral blood 6 weeks after treatment start. The sample in question was PBMCs, obtained around atezolizumab (anti-PD-L1) treatment. Every receptor here comes from a man aged 55 to 70 with urothelial cancer.

About this clone: One end of the junction fails to match germline, which may point to a read error. This chain joins TRBV5-4 and TRBJ1-2, with a tentative D call TRBD1 (5 bases). This CDR3 is 11 amino acids long. CDR1 and CDR2 from the germline V gene are SGHNT and YYREEE (reference sequence). The CDR3 sequence: CASSLGGSLAF. The CDR3, as DNA: TGTGCCAGCAGCTTGGGGGGCTCGCTAGCCTTC. The full variable domain, in which reference TRBV5-4 and TRBJ1-2 provide the parts outside the CDR3, is ETGVTQSPTHLIKTRGQQVTLRCSSQSGHNTVSWYQQALGQGPQFIFQYYREEENGRGNFPPRFSGLQFPNYSSELNVNALELDDSALYLCASSLGGSLAFGSGTRLTVV.

The rearrangement links TRBV11-3 to TRBJ2-7, with D possibly being TRBD2 (6 bases). Trimming shortened V by 1 base and J by 5 bases, and 12 bases separated the two germline ends. Germline V gene lookup returns CDR1 SGHNT and CDR2 YENEEA. The CDR3 runs to 14 residues. The CDR3 sequence: CASSLGGTRNEQYF. CDR3 DNA: TGTGCCAGCAGCTTAGGAGGGACTCGGAACGAGCAGTACTTC.

CDR3 in DNA: TGTGCCATCTCTTCTAGCGGGAGGGCCTACTTC. This encodes CAISSSGRAYF. The chain couples TRBV10-3 to TRBJ2-7, with 12 bases aligning to TRBD2. The CDR3 is 11 amino acids. Unmatched junction bases numbered 6, after V lost 8 bases and J lost 13 bases. The germline V gene has CDR1 ENHRY and CDR2 SYGVKD.

J is TRBJ2-5 and V is TRBV28, with 7 bases lining up with TRBD1. Germline V CDR1 and CDR2: MDHEN, SYDVKM. The V gene end was trimmed by 4 bases and the J gene end by 2 bases; junction bases not matched to a gene: 7. This CDR3 comprises 15 residues. CDR3 amino acids: CASSSPTGQQETQYF. The CDR3, as DNA: TGTGCCAGCAGTTCGCCGACAGGGCAGCAAGAGACCCAGTACTTC. The full variable domain, its missing parts supplied by reference TRBV28 and TRBJ2-5, is DVKVTQSSRYLVKRTGEKVFLECVQDMDHENMFWYRQDPGLGLRLIYFSYDVKMKEKGDIPEGYSVSREKKERFSLILESASTNQTSMYLCASSSPTGQQETQYFGPGTRLLVL.

This rearrangement joins TRBV11-3 to TRBJ2-2, with D maybe TRBD2 (6 bases). CDR1 is SGHNT, CDR2 YENEEA, per germline. This CDR3 is 16 amino acids long. V was clipped by 4 bases and J by 6 bases, with 18 bases between them. DNA for the CDR3: TGTGCCAGCAGCTCCTCGCGGGGAGGCAGATCCGGGGAGCTGTTTTTT. Protein sequence: CASSSSRGGRSGELFF.

This clone is a singleton in its sample. The V and J genes are TRBV18 and TRBJ1-3; D gene unclear. CDR1 is KGHSH, CDR2 LQKENI, per germline. This CDR3 contains 14 residues. The V and J ends lost 3 bases and 0 bases respectively, with 6 bases between them. The CDR3 region has the DNA TGTGCCAGCTCACCCCAGGACTCTGGAAACACCATATATTTT. It codes for CASSPQDSGNTIYF.

V gene TRBV4-1 combines with J gene TRBJ2-2; perhaps TRBD1 as D (5 bases). CDR3 length: 16 residues. The germline V gene encodes CDR1 MGHRA and CDR2 YSYEKL. V was trimmed by 0 bases and J by 2 bases, leaving 10 bases between them. CDR3: CASSQDRGLNTGELFF. Written as DNA, the CDR3 is TGCGCCAGCAGCCAAGATAGGGGCTTAAACACCGGGGAGCTGTTTTTT.

The J gene is TRBJ2-7, the V gene TRBV7-9; D remains unclear. The CDR3 sequence is 12 residues long. V was cut by 6 bases and J by 4 bases, with 10 bases left in between. Germline V gene sequence: CDR1 SEHNR, CDR2 FQNEAQ (reference sequence). CDR3 bases: TGTGCCAGCAGTTCCTCCTCTTACGAGCAGTACTTC. Protein: CASSSSSYEQYF.

This rearrangement joins TRBV25-1 to TRBJ2-1; tentatively, D is TRBD2 (5 bases). V dropped 1 base and J dropped 8 bases, with 12 bases sitting between them. The CDR3 length is 14 residues. CDR1 MGHDK and CDR2 SYGVNS come from the germline V gene. The CDR3 is CASSELSSRDEQFF. The CDR3 DNA sequence: TGTGCCAGCAGTGAATTATCTAGCCGCGATGAGCAGTTCTTC. Together with reference TRBV25-1 and TRBJ2-1, the CDR3 gives the full variable domain: EADIYQTPRYLVIGTGKKITLECSQTMGHDKMYWYQQDPGMELHLIHYSYGVNSTEKGDLSSESTVSRIRTEHFPLTLESARPSHTSQYLCASSELSSRDEQFFGPGTRLTVL.

CDR3 sequence (DNA): TGTGCCAGCAGCGGAGACTACCGGACAGGGGTTAATGAGCAGTTCTTC. Residues: CASSGDYRTGVNEQFF. The rearrangement uses TRBV9 and TRBJ2-1; TRBD1 matches 9 bases. CDR3 length: 16 amino acids. Germline CDR1 and CDR2: SGDLS and YYNGEE. V gave up 3 bases and J gave up 7 bases; unmatched junction bases: 11.

This clone has only one observation. The rearrangement joins TRBV4-1 to TRBJ2-2, with 13 bases matching TRBD2. There are 19 residues in the CDR3. Germline CDR1 reads MGHRA; CDR2 reads YSYEKL. V shed 4 bases and J 0 bases; nucleotides not matched to a gene: 8. The CDR3 nucleotides read TGCGCCAGCAGCCCCACTGGACTAGCGGGAGCCACGAACACCGGGGAGCTGTTTTTT. This gives the protein CASSPTGLAGATNTGELFF.

V is TRBV7-2 and J is TRBJ2-1; the match to TRBD2 covers 7 bases. Germline CDR1 reads SGHTA; CDR2 reads FQGNSA. The junction had 6 bases not matched to a gene; V was cut back by 1 base and J by 3 bases. This CDR3 contains 16 residues. In nucleotides, the CDR3 is TGTGCCAGCAGCTTAGGCGCGCGGGAGCTCTACAATGAGCAGTTCTTC. Amino acid sequence: CASSLGARELYNEQFF.

The chain couples TRBV29-1 to TRBJ2-7; 7 nucleotides line up with TRBD2. The germline V gene encodes CDR1 SQVTM and CDR2 ANQGSEA. The J segment lost 1 base and the V segment lost 2 bases, leaving 5 bases of the junction unmatched. The CDR3 loop spans 14 amino acids. The CDR3 nucleotides are TGCAGCGTTGAAAGGCAGGGAGGGTCCTACGAGCAGTACTTC. As protein: CSVERQGGSYEQYF.

The chain uses TRBV6-6 and TRBJ1-4, with 8 bases matching TRBD1. Trimming removed 4 bases from V and 5 bases from J; junction bases left unmatched: 3. The CDR3 totals 14 residues. CDR1 and CDR2 from the germline V gene are MNHNY and SVGAGI (reference sequence). The CDR3 nucleotides are TGTGCCAGCAGTTCGACAGGGGAAAATGAAAAACTGTTTTTT. It translates to CASSSTGENEKLFF.

The genes are TRBV14 and TRBJ1-1; D might be TRBD1 (6 bases). The CDR3 runs to 15 residues. Germline CDR1 reads SGHDN; CDR2 reads FVKESK. Trimming removed 3 bases at V and 6 bases at J, with 17 bases between. CDR3 DNA: TGTGCCAGCAGCCACGGACTGGGGGCGGGGGCTGAAGCTTTCTTT. Amino acids: CASSHGLGAGAEAFF.

The rearrangement joins TRBV12-1 to TRBJ2-3; TRBD1 is the table's D call, not checked against the DNA. TRBV12-1 is labeled a pseudogene. The CDR3 is 20 residues long. The CDR3 loop reads CASSLFPWGRDRGSTDTQYF. CDR3 nucleotides: TGTGCCAGCAGCTTATTTCCATGGGGGCGGGACAGGGGTAGCACAGATACGCAGTATTTT.

V usage is TRBV4-2 and J usage is TRBJ2-4; D perhaps matches TRBD2 (5 bases). CDR1 LGHNA and CDR2 YNFKEQ come from the germline V gene. The CDR3 runs 17 residues. Deletions cut 0 bases from V and 2 bases from J, with 14 bases between. CDR3 loop: CASSQDPGSGTKNIQYF. CDR3 bases: TGTGCCAGCAGCCAAGATCCGGGGTCGGGAACCAAAAACATTCAGTACTTC.

V and J are TRBV7-9 and TRBJ2-7, with D tentatively TRBD1 (6 bases). In germline, CDR1 is SEHNR, CDR2 FQNEAQ (reference sequence). The length of the CDR3 is 13 residues. Trimming stripped 4 bases from V and 3 bases from J, with 10 bases between. The CDR3 spells CASSSRGLYEQYF. As DNA, the CDR3 is TGTGCCAGCAGCTCCAGGGGTCTCTACGAGCAGTACTTC.